The T cell receptor (beta chain) under discussion was sequenced for a study of blood T cell repertoires in COVID-19. Overall study: PBMCs, B-cell-depleted T cells, or T cells provided the cDNA or gDNA that made up the material.

Method: immunoSEQ multiplex PCR; TCRdb's copy keeps in-frame clones and lacks some. The sample includes under 150,000 clones, approximately 88% of them seen just once. V shed 5 bases and J shed 0 bases, with 7 bases lying between them. The germline CDR1 and CDR2 sequences are GTSNPN and SVGIG (reference sequence). This CDR3 is built from 12 residues. This clonotype was sampled from a human donor in a cohort sampled during active COVID-19. The specimen sequenced was peripheral blood. This chain uses TRBV30 with TRBJ1-2, with D possibly being TRBD1 (6 bases). CDR3 nucleotide sequence: TGTGCCTGGGGGGACACTAACTATGGCTACACCTTC. Amino acids: CAWGDTNYGYTF.